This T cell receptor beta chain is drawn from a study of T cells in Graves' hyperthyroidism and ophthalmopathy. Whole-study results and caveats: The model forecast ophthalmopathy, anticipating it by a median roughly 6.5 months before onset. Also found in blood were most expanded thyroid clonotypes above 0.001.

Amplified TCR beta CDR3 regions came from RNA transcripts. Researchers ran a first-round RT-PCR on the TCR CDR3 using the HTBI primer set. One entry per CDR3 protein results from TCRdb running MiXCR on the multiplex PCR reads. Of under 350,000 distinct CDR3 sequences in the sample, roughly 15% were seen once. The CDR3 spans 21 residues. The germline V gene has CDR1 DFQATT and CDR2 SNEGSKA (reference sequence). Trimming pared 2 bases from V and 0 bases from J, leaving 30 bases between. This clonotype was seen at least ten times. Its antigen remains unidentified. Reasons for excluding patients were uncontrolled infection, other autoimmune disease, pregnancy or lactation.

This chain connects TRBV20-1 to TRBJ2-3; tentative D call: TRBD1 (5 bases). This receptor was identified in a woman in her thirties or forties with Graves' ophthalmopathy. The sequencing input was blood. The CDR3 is CSARPNLQIPQQETSTDTQYF. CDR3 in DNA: TGCAGTGCTAGACCAAACCTTCAAATACCGCAACAGGAGACTAGCACAGATACGCAGTATTTT.